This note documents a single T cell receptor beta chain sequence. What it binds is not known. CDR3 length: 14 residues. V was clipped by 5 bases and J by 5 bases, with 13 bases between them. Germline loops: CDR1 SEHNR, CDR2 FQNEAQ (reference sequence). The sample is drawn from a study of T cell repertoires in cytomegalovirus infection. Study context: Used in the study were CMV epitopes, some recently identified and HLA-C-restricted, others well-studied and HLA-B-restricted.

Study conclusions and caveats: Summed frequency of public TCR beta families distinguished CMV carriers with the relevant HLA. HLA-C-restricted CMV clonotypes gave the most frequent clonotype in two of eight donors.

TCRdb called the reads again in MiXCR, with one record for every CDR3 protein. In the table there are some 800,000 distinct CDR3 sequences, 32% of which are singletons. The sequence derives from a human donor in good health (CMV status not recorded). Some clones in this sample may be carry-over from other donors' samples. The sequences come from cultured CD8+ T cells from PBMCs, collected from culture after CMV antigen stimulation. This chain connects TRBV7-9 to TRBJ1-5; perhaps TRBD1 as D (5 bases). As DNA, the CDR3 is TGTGCCAGCAGCCTAGGGGATGTTTATCAGCCCCAGCATTTT. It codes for CASSLGDVYQPQHF.